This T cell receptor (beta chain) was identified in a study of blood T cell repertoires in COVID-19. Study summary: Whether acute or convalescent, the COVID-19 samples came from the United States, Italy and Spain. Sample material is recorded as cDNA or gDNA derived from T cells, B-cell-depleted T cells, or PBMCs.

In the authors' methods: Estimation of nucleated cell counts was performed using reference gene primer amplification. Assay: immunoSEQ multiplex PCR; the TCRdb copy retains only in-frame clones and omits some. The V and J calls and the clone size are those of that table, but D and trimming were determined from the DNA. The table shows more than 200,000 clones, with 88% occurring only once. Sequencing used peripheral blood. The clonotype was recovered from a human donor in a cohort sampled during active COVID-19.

The CDR3 is CASSSRRVRNTEAFF. CDR3 coding DNA: TGTGCCAGCAGCTCTCGACGGGTCCGGAACACTGAAGCTTTCTTT. J is TRBJ1-1 and V is TRBV7-8; D gene unclear. The CDR3 runs to 15 residues. From germline, CDR1 is SGHVS and CDR2 FQNEAQ. Trimming removed 4 bases from V and 1 base from J, with 13 bases in between.